The entry below describes one T cell receptor (beta chain). This entry comes from a study of blood T cells in healthy people across ages. Trimming took 6 bases from V and 8 from J; bases not matched to a gene: 8. This CDR3 spans 14 amino acids. Germline V gives CDR1 DFQATT, CDR2 SNEGSKA (reference sequence). The second PCR ran about 6 to 11 cycles with a sample-barcoded 5' primer and J-beta primers. One entry per CDR3 protein results from TCRdb running MiXCR on the 5' RACE reads. The repertoire holds around 1,800,000 distinct CDR3 sequences, with 35% to 50% as singletons. This sequence originates from a human donor in good health. The sample was blood. V gene TRBV20-1 combines with J gene TRBJ2-1, with 12 bases that match TRBD2. The CDR3, as DNA: TGCAGTGCAACAAGACTAGCGGGGGTCTATGAGCAGTTCTTC. The encoded protein is CSATRLAGVYEQFF.